Listed below are T cell receptor beta chains from one sample, sequenced in a study of cytomegalovirus exposure and HLA in healthy donors. Here immunoSEQ multiplex PCR was the method, and the copy in TCRdb shows in-frame clones only, minus some. The table records some 230,000 clones, just over 90% of them present only once. Sequenced input: PBMCs. The source is a woman in her late teens or twenties in good health and CMV-seronegative. CDR3s include the opening cysteine and the closing phenylalanine or tryptophan.

cdr3_aa j_call v_call
CASRGGSGTEAFF TRBJ1-1 TRBV19
CASSLGLAGGIEDTQYF TRBJ2-3 TRBV5-1
CASSPPTGRYEQYF TRBJ2-7 TRBV5-6
CASGIWDRQAFF TRBJ1-1 TRBV12-5
CASSPLAGVTYEQYF TRBJ2-7 TRBV6-5
CASSLTDLAEAFF TRBJ1-1 TRBV7-9
CSVESRLVDTEAFF TRBJ1-1 TRBV29-1
CASSLEIAGVYNEQFF TRBJ2-1 TRBV5-1
CANPRGGPALNTQYF TRBJ2-3 TRBV9
CASRRQGYNQPQHF TRBJ1-5 TRBV19
CASSPGALGTGNQPQHF TRBJ1-5 TRBV7-9
CASRTTGMGYEQYF TRBJ2-7 TRBV27
CASSLQRESTDTQYF TRBJ2-3 TRBV10-1
CASSLGLANEQYF TRBJ2-7 TRBV7-9
CASRLSRDNYEQYF TRBJ2-7 TRBV5-1
CAWSSRAGGRNQPQHF TRBJ1-5 TRBV30
CASSPRVNYGYTF TRBJ1-2 TRBV18
CASSLARWNLTSGANVLTF TRBJ2-6 TRBV5-1
CASRDGQESSYNSPLHF TRBJ1-6 TRBV5-4
CASSFRLVTDTQYF TRBJ2-3 TRBV28
CASSLGIQGTNTEAFF TRBJ1-1 TRBV11-2
CASSLGQGMNTEAFF TRBJ1-1 TRBV7-6
CASSLAVPGGEETQYF TRBJ2-5 TRBV13
CASSFTGLSYEQYF TRBJ2-7 TRBV27
CASSLDGTLPLTTNEKLFF TRBJ1-4 TRBV5-1
CAISESRAGDRPYNEQFF TRBJ2-1 TRBV10-3
CASSIVLAGSDTQYF TRBJ2-3 TRBV19
CSARQNTEAFF TRBJ1-1 TRBV29-1
CASSLLTPMQRRAYEQYF TRBJ2-7 TRBV7-8
CATTGTGSYEQYF TRBJ2-7 TRBV28
CAWSVYVGQGKEGTF TRBJ1-2 TRBV30
CANRSGSSYNEQFF TRBJ2-1 TRBV2
CASRELRGWSTNEKLFF TRBJ1-4 TRBV2
CASSISGDGYTF TRBJ1-2 TRBV19
CASSISVATDTQYF TRBJ2-3 TRBV19
CASSLDRVVFNGYTF TRBJ1-2 TRBV7-8